A selection of T cell receptor beta chains follows, all from one sample in a study. TCRdb analysed the 5' RACE reads with MiXCR anew, one entry per CDR3 protein. The table lists about 10,000 distinct CDR3 sequences, around 15% of them singletons. Material: Tregs sorted from blood. The source is a female donor with breast cancer. The CDR3 runs from the conserved cysteine through the conserved F or W. The D gene is left open where the match is weak. Size tells how often a clone was seen (once, few, many) or the class of an expanded clone, and some rows leave it out.

clone size	D gene	V gene	CDR3 length	J gene	CDR3 protein	CDR3 DNA
medium-sized	NA	TRBV5-6	13	TRBJ1-5	CASSLGPDQPQHF	TGTGCCAGCAGCTTGGGTCCGGATCAGCCCCAGCATTTT
medium-sized	NA	TRBV9	14	TRBJ1-2	CASSVGQGNYGYTF	TGTGCCAGCAGCGTTGGCCAGGGGAACTATGGCTACACCTTC
many	TRBD2	TRBV2	17	TRBJ2-1	CASSGGLAGDEDNEQFF	TGTGCCAGCAGTGGGGGACTAGCGGGAGATGAGGACAATGAGCAGTTCTTC
medium-sized	TRBD2	TRBV4-2	16	TRBJ2-1	CASSQETSGGAYEQFF	TGTGCCAGCAGCCAAGAGACTAGCGGGGGAGCGTATGAGCAGTTCTTC
medium-sized	TRBD1	TRBV11-1	14	TRBJ2-1	CASSSYRGAGEQFF	TGTGCCAGCAGCTCTTACAGGGGGGCAGGGGAGCAGTTCTTC
many	NA	TRBV27	13	TRBJ1-1	CASSQQGNTEAFF	TGTGCCAGCAGCCAACAGGGAAACACTGAAGCTTTCTTT
few	TRBD2	TRBV12-3/TRBV12-4	15	TRBJ2-7	CASSILAGGSYEQYF	TGTGCCAGCAGTATCCTAGCGGGAGGGTCCTACGAGCAGTACTTC
many	NA	TRBV5-1	14	TRBJ2-1	CASRTREEANEQFF	TGCGCCAGCAGAACGCGGGAAGAGGCGAATGAGCAGTTCTTC
NA	TRBD2	TRBV7-3	16	TRBJ2-2	CASSPSVLAGEGELFF	TGTGCCAGCAGCCCCTCGGTACTAGCGGGAGAAGGGGAGCTGTTTTTT
NA	NA	TRBV11-1	14	TRBJ1-6	CASSFGRTGPPLHF	TGTGCCAGCAGCTTCGGACGGACGGGGCCACCCCTCCACTTT
medium-sized	TRBD1	TRBV6-2/TRBV6-3	12	TRBJ2-7	CASRTGYYEQYF	TGTGCCAGCAGGACAGGGTACTACGAGCAGTACTTC
medium-sized	NA	TRBV6-1	13	TRBJ1-5	CASSEGIRQPQHF	TGTGCCAGCAGTGAAGGTATCCGTCAGCCCCAGCATTTT
medium-sized	NA	TRBV5-1	14	TRBJ2-1	CASSWAAGRNEQFF	TGCGCCAGCAGCTGGGCGGCGGGACGCAATGAGCAGTTCTTC
NA	TRBD2	TRBV6-2/TRBV6-3	15	TRBJ2-1	CASSLRGDRGSEQFF	TGTGCCAGCAGCTTACGGGGGGACCGAGGGAGTGAGCAGTTCTTC
medium-sized	NA	TRBV3-1	13	TRBJ1-6	CASSQTKGSPLHF	TGTGCCAGCAGCCAAACAAAAGGTTCACCCCTCCACTTT
medium-sized	TRBD1	TRBV3-1	14	TRBJ2-7	CASSPGQGAWEQYF	TGTGCCAGCAGCCCGGGACAGGGGGCGTGGGAGCAGTACTTC
many	NA	TRBV30	16	TRBJ1-1	CAWSKVSRAWDTEAFF	TGTGCCTGGAGTAAGGTCTCCAGGGCTTGGGACACTGAAGCTTTCTTT
medium-sized	NA	TRBV25-1	10	TRBJ2-3	CASSERTQYF	TGTGCCAGCAGTGAAAGGACGCAGTATTTT
NA	NA	TRBV18	16	TRBJ1-3	CASSLNRGSSGNTIYF	TGTGCCAGCTCACTAAACCGGGGGAGCTCTGGAAACACCATATATTTT
many	NA	TRBV7-2	19	TRBJ2-2	CASSPHPPFFGRGTGELFF	TGTGCCAGCAGCCCCCACCCCCCTTTTTTTGGGCGAGGCACCGGGGAGCTGTTTTTT
medium-sized	TRBD1	TRBV6-6	13	TRBJ1-2	CASSPRTGYGYTF	TGTGCCAGCAGTCCGCGGACAGGCTATGGCTACACCTTC
many	NA	TRBV7-2	13	TRBJ1-2	CASSMRQEHGYTF	TGTGCCAGCAGCATGCGACAGGAGCATGGCTACACCTTC
medium-sized	NA	TRBV5-1	15	TRBJ2-3	CASSLARSGTDTQYF	TGCGCCAGCAGCTTGGCCCGTAGCGGAACAGATACGCAGTATTTT
many	NA	TRBV12-3/TRBV12-4	12	TRBJ1-6	CASSSSNSPLHF	TGTGCCAGCAGTTCATCGAATTCACCCCTCCACTTT